This T cell receptor (beta chain) was documented in a study of blood T cell repertoires in COVID-19. Whole-study context: COVID-19 samples, acute and convalescent, were from the United States, Italy and Spain.

Trimming left V 4 bases short and J 1 base short, with 17 bases between. From germline, CDR1 is SGHNT and CDR2 YYREEE (reference sequence). The CDR3 extends over 16 amino acids. Original analysis: Reference gene primers were amplified, and this amplification served to estimate nucleated cell counts. Clones were read by immunoSEQ multiplex PCR, and TCRdb kept only the in-frame ones, dropping some. The DNA was the basis for D and trimming; V, J and clone size are from that table. Counted here are 70,000 to 100,000 clones, more than 75% occurring once; the ten biggest clones make up around 7%. The source is a man aged 50 to 59 with active or convalescent COVID-19. This sequence joins TRBV5-4 and TRBJ2-5; TRBD2 might be the D (8 bases). The sequenced material came from peripheral blood. CDR3 sequence: CASSAGGGQAQETQYF. As DNA, the CDR3 is TGTGCCAGCAGCGCGGGAGGAGGACAGGCCCAAGAGACCCAGTACTTC.